This paragraph covers one T cell receptor beta chain sequence. The antigen this receptor binds is unknown. Base quality data are lacking; no much larger clone is found one base away. Interpreted using the paper, the time point label stands for: pre-sensitization, week 0. The treatment or condition label on this specimen signifies: therapeutic diphenylcyclopropenone sensitization with weekly scalp DPC. At every patch-test visit, the blood draw took place before the patch test was put on. To be eligible, patients had to be aged 18 to 70, diagnosed with alopecia and judged suitable for DPC therapy, while pregnant patients were excluded. Total RNA was extracted from unfractionated whole blood collected in Tempus Blood RNA tubes. The protocol used for the library was RACE. The instrument was a NextSeq 500. Library preparation attached unique molecular identifiers to individual cDNA molecules for quantitative, reproducible TCR counting. Each blood RNA sample was used to sequence both TCR alpha and TCR beta chains. The authors' analysis ran thus. The median number of TCRs per sample was 85,000 to 100,000, ranging from about 20,000 to 690,600. The Decombinator software suite was used to annotate the V, J and CDR3 of the TCR reads. For the PS versus PT1 abundance plots, all samples were subsampled to the same number of TCRs (28,000). Expanded TCRs were defined as absent before sensitization and observed at least eight times at the 2-week time point. TCRdb reran the public reads through fastp at Q25 and MiXCR, keeping productive beta chains. Every entry covers one CDR3 protein and lists the most common genes and DNA from its rows. It is TCRdb's table, rather than the study itself, that gives the V and J calls and clone size. This sample holds 85,000 to 130,000 distinct CDR3 sequences; less than 15% were observed only once. Of the sample, 1.5% to 2% falls within the top ten clones.

Deletion took 6 bases off V and 5 bases off J, with a span of 15 bases between the germline ends. The germline V gene encodes CDR1 SGHRS and CDR2 YFSETQ. The CDR3 numbers 15 residues from cysteine through phenylalanine. The DNA shown is the 45-base CDR3, in frame from base 1. The sample originates from a study of human T cells and chemical hapten exposure (dated by TCRdb to 2020 to 2022). About the full investigation: For sensitization, 2% DPC in acetone was applied to a 2 cm by 2 cm area of upper inner arm skin. Patch testing was performed on the upper back with Finn chambers containing 0.01% DPC, and the patch tests were scored after 6 days according to International Contact Dermatitis Research Group standards. Patients additionally received weekly therapeutic DPC doses to the scalp throughout the roughly 25-week study period. The libraries were sequenced as a pool, and the TCR yield per sample differed mostly because of small variations in library volumes within the pool. Patient blood was sampled pre-sensitization (week 0) and at 2, 6 and about 24 weeks after DPC sensitization. The patient cohort, mostly female, included alopecia areata with under or over 50% scalp involvement, alopecia totalis and alopecia universalis. Blood for TCR sequencing was provided by twenty-nine alopecia patients at one to four time points (pre-sensitization, 2, 6 and 24 weeks). This study followed changes in the peripheral blood TCR repertoire in vivo during primary and secondary sensitization of alopecia patients to the hapten diphenylcyclopropenone (DPC).

The paper's findings and limits, for the study overall: Significantly more large CDR3 similarity clusters were formed by expanded TCRs than by pre-sensitization or healthy control sets, consistent with antigen-driven responses. Patch test score correlated positively with the number of PT1 expanded TCRs, reaching significance at thresholds 8, 16 and 32 but not at 4. Because all patients had alopecia, a presumed autoimmune disease, the immune response of the patients might differ from that of healthy individuals. No change with DPC sensitization was found in the number of TCRs above 1 in 1000 frequency, and no evidence of global repertoire structure alterations was found. Repeated subsampling changed both the strength of the expansion versus patch-test correlation and the threshold at which that correlation became significant.

The sequencing used whole blood, collected in connection with sensitization to the hapten diphenylcyclopropenone (DPC). This clonotype originated in a woman aged 50 to 60 with alopecia areata. Some clones in this sample may be carry-over from other donors' samples. Recombination connected TRBV5-1 to TRBJ1-6; TRBD1 might be the D gene, on 5 matching bases. The bases read TGCGCCAGCAACTCGCGGGGCGGCAATAATTCACCCCTCCACTTT. Its product reads: CASNSRGGNNSPLHF.